The 30 T cell receptor beta chains reported below all come from one sample, sequenced in a study of control samples from healthy donors and cancer patients. Generated by immunoSEQ multiplex PCR, the TCRdb table keeps only in-frame clones and is missing some. The sample includes roughly 43,000 clones, approximately 94% of them seen just once. The source material was blood. The receptors stem from a man aged 60 to 75 in good health.

With respect to this clone: One end of the junction is discordant with germline, which a read error may explain. J is TRBJ2-7 and V is TRBV3-1 (or the pseudogene TRBV3-2); 9 positions agree with TRBD1. In germline, CDR1 is LGHDT, CDR2 YNNKEL (reference sequence). There are 14 residues in the CDR3. In DNA form, the CDR3 reads TGTGCCATCAGCAAGGGACAGGGAAACGGCGAGCAGTACTTC. Its translation is CAISKGQGNGEQYF.

The rearrangement links TRBV5-1 to TRBJ2-5, with 9 bases fitting TRBD2. The germline V gene encodes CDR1 SGHRS and CDR2 YFSETQ. V lost 0 bases and J lost 2; bases outside the gene matches: 8. There are 17 residues in the CDR3. The CDR3 region has the DNA TGCGCCAGCAGCTTGGCGACAACTAGCGGGTTGCAAGAGACCCAGTACTTC. This translates into CASSLATTSGLQETQYF.

The chain combines TRBV7-9 with TRBJ1-2, with TRBD1 matching over 8 bases. The CDR3 is made up of 16 amino acids. With V trimmed by 4 bases and J by 8 bases, 15 bases remained unmatched. Per germline, CDR1 SEHNR and CDR2 FQNEAQ (reference sequence). The CDR3 here is CASSSYTEDRVWGYTF. The DNA for the CDR3 is TGTGCCAGCAGCTCCTATACTGAGGACAGGGTATGGGGCTACACCTTC.

This chain connects TRBV15 to TRBJ2-1, with TRBD2 identical over 12 bases. CDR1 is LNHNV and CDR2 is YYDKDF in the germline V gene (reference sequence). V trimming: 0 bases; J trimming: 6 bases; junction bases outside the gene matches: 15. This CDR3 comprises 20 residues. CDR3 sequence: CATSRDWLTSGRPSSNEQFF. The CDR3 bases are TGTGCCACCAGCAGAGATTGGTTGACTAGCGGGAGACCGTCATCCAATGAGCAGTTCTTC.

The CDR3 DNA follows: TGTGCCAGCAGCCGACGACAGGGCTATCAGCCCCAGCATTTT. Amino acids: CASSRRQGYQPQHF. The rearrangement uses TRBV5-6 and TRBJ1-5, with TRBD1 identical over 7 bases. The ends lost 4 bases at V and 5 bases at J; junction bases unmatched: 6. The CDR3 sequence is 14 residues long. Germline V gene lookup returns CDR1 SGHDT and CDR2 YYEEEE.

This chain's CDR3 is CASSESDSGRFDEQFF. The CDR3 DNA follows: TGCGCCAGCAGTGAGTCAGATAGCGGGAGATTCGATGAGCAGTTCTTC. The rearrangement uses TRBV10-1 and TRBJ2-1; 9 bases fit TRBD2. This CDR3 has 16 amino acids. From germline, CDR1 is WNHNN and CDR2 SYGVQD (reference sequence). Trimming removed 0 bases from V and 8 bases from J; junction bases left unmatched: 8.

The genes are TRBV7-9 and TRBJ2-3; D gene unclear. Germline CDR1 is SEHNR and CDR2 is FQNEAQ (reference sequence). Trimming shortened V by 5 bases and J by 4 bases, and 16 bases separated the two germline ends. CDR3 length equals 15 residues. The DNA of the CDR3 is TGTGCCAGCAGCCCGGCCCGGCAGGTCCCAGATACGCAGTATTTT. It yields the protein CASSPARQVPDTQYF.

V and J are TRBV27 and TRBJ1-6; 9 nucleotides agree with TRBD1. In germline, CDR1 is MNHEY, CDR2 SMNVEV (reference sequence). V was clipped by 6 bases and J by 2 bases; unmatched bases: 8. This CDR3 contains 17 residues. DNA of the CDR3: TGTGCCAGCAGGGACCGGGACAGGGTAACCTATAATTCACCCCTCCACTTT. Protein product: CASRDRDRVTYNSPLHF.

V and J are TRBV10-3 and TRBJ1-1; possible D gene TRBD1, 5 bases. This CDR3 contains 14 residues. The V gene's germline CDR1 is ENHRY and CDR2 SYGVKD. V was pared by 6 bases and J by 2 bases, with 13 bases between. The CDR3 loop reads CAISLEGANTEAFF. The CDR3 coding sequence is TGTGCCATCAGCCTTGAAGGGGCAAACACTGAAGCTTTCTTT.

J is TRBJ2-6 and V is TRBV2; D not resolved. The CDR3 is 16 residues long. Trimming shortened V by 3 bases and J by 0 bases, and 9 bases separated the two germline ends. The germline gives CDR1 SNHLY, CDR2 FYNNEI. The CDR3 spells CASSDWMGSGANVLTF. The CDR3 DNA is TGTGCCAGCAGTGACTGGATGGGCTCTGGGGCCAACGTCCTGACTTTC.

The chain links TRBV20-1 to TRBJ2-7; TRBD2 matches at 13 bases. The germline V gene encodes CDR1 DFQATT and CDR2 SNEGSKA (reference sequence). The J segment lost 6 bases and the V segment lost 3 bases, leaving 14 bases of the junction unmatched. CDR3 length: 17 amino acids. The CDR3 loop reads CSASKGLAGDPLGEQYF. CDR3 in DNA: TGCAGTGCTAGTAAAGGACTAGCGGGAGATCCCCTCGGCGAGCAGTACTTC.

The J gene is TRBJ2-1, the V gene TRBV9, with a weak D call TRBD2 (5 bases). CDR1 is SGDLS and CDR2 is YYNGEE in the germline V gene. Trimming removed 0 bases at V and 5 bases at J, with 18 bases between. CDR3 length equals 17 residues. CDR3 coding DNA: TGTGCCAGCAGCGTAGCTTTAGCGTCACGCTTCGACAATGAGCAGTTCTTC. It is translated as CASSVALASRFDNEQFF.

The chain couples TRBV11-3 to TRBJ1-1; 8 bases fit TRBD1. Germline CDR1 SGHNT, CDR2 YENEEA. This CDR3 is built from 14 residues. With 9 bases clipped from V and 2 bases from J, the junction kept 8 bases outside the gene matches. The CDR3 spells CASSIQGGNTEAFF. The CDR3 nucleotides read TGTGCCAGTTCCATACAGGGGGGAAACACTGAAGCTTTCTTT.

The chain has TRBV6-4 and TRBJ2-1, with 9 bases matching TRBD2. The germline V gene encodes CDR1 MRHNA and CDR2 SNTAGT. The CDR3 spans 13 residues. V gave up 3 bases and J gave up 9 bases; unmatched junction bases: 3. The CDR3 region has the DNA TGTGCCAGCAGTGAACTAGCGGGCGGTGAGCAGTTCTTC. Translation: CASSELAGGEQFF.

The genes are TRBV19 and TRBJ1-5; 8 positions match TRBD1. Trimming cost V 5 bases and J 3 bases; bases outside gene matches: 3. CDR1 is LNHDA and CDR2 is SQIVND in the germline V gene (reference sequence). The CDR3 spans 14 residues. CDR3 residues: CASSRQGLNQPQHF. The CDR3 DNA reads TGTGCCAGTAGTCGACAGGGGCTCAATCAGCCCCAGCATTTT.

The rearrangement links TRBV11-3 to TRBJ2-2; D ambiguous. V was trimmed by 0 bases and J by 0 bases, leaving 14 bases between them. This CDR3 region has 18 residues. Germline loops: CDR1 SGHNT, CDR2 YENEEA. CDR3 region: CASSLEGYGAPNTGELFF. The CDR3 bases are TGTGCCAGCAGCTTAGAAGGGTACGGTGCGCCGAACACCGGGGAGCTGTTTTTT. Supplemented by reference TRBV11-3 and TRBJ2-2, the full variable domain reads EAGVVQSPRYKIIEKKQPVAFWCNPISGHNTLYWYLQNLGQGPELLIRYENEEAVDDSQLPKDRFSAERLKGVDSTLKIQPAELGDSAVYLCASSLEGYGAPNTGELFFGEGSRLTVL.

As for this clone: This CDR3 is also generated by other DNA sequences in the sample. V usage is TRBV30 and J usage is TRBJ1-3, with D perhaps TRBD1 (5 bases). This CDR3 is built from 11 residues. CDR1 is GTSNPN, CDR2 SVGIG, per germline (reference sequence). The V end was cut by 0 bases, the J end by 8 bases, with 5 bases between. The DNA of the CDR3 is TGTGCCTGGAGTGTGGGGGACACCATATATTTT. Its translation is CAWSVGDTIYF.

The CDR3 bases are TGTGCCTGGAGTGTACGCGGGGGGGTGTTGGAACTGTTTTTT. Its translation is CAWSVRGGVLELFF. The J gene is TRBJ1-4, the V gene TRBV30; the D gene is possibly TRBD1 (5 bases). This CDR3 comprises 14 residues. The germline CDR1 and CDR2 sequences are GTSNPN and SVGIG (reference sequence). Trimming took 0 bases from V and 12 from J, leaving 17 bases between them.

Worth noting for this clone: A junction end diverges from the germline sequence, so it may reflect a read error. The rearrangement links TRBV7-7 to TRBJ2-5, with 7 bases identical to TRBD1. Per the germline V gene, CDR1 is SSHAT and CDR2 is FNYEAQ (reference sequence). There are 13 residues in the CDR3. The CDR3 DNA reads TGTGCTAGCAGCTTCAGGGGGTTGGAGACCCAGTACTTC. Protein: CASSFRGLETQYF.

The chain has TRBV5-3 and TRBJ1-1; maybe TRBD1 (5 bases). TRBV5-3 is labeled an ORF, and its function is uncertain. The CDR3 has 13 residues. Between the trimmed V and J ends, which lost 4 bases and 6 bases, there was a span of 13 bases. CDR3 sequence (DNA): TGTGCCAGAAGCCCCCCGTTGGGGGCTGAAGCTTTCTTT. This codes for CARSPPLGAEAFF.

The CDR3 region has the DNA TGTGCCAGCAGCGTATACGGGGCTGGGGCCAACGTCCTGACTTTC. Amino acid sequence: CASSVYGAGANVLTF. V gene TRBV9 combines with J gene TRBJ2-6, with TRBD2 as a possible D gene (5 bases). Germline assignment: CDR1 SGDLS and CDR2 YYNGEE. The length of the CDR3 is 15 residues. The V and J ends lost 1 base and 2 bases respectively, with 7 bases between them.

The CDR3 reads CASSQGLAGEFDTQYF. Written as DNA, the CDR3 is TGTGCCAGCAGCCAAGGACTAGCGGGAGAGTTTGATACGCAGTATTTT. J is TRBJ2-3 and V is TRBV14, with 12 bases fitting TRBD2. This CDR3 has 16 residues. Germline loops: CDR1 SGHDN, CDR2 FVKESK. V gave up 1 base and J gave up 6 bases; unmatched junction bases: 5.

The chain couples TRBV29-1 to TRBJ1-4, with D unresolved. V lost 2 bases and J 8 bases, leaving 12 bases between the germline ends. Germline CDR1 is SQVTM and CDR2 is ANQGSEA. The CDR3 consists of 13 residues. CDR3 coding DNA: TGCAGCGTTGAATATCAGGATGGAGAAAAACTGTTTTTT. This gives the protein CSVEYQDGEKLFF. The full variable domain, with the rest looked up from reference TRBV29-1 and TRBJ1-4, is SAVISQKPSRDICQRGTSLTIQCQVDSQVTMMFWYRQQPGQSLTLIATANQGSEATYESGFVIDKFPISRPNLTFSTLTVSNMSPEDSSIYLCSVEYQDGEKLFFGSGTQLSVL.

J is TRBJ2-1 and V is TRBV4-1, with D possibly being TRBD2 (6 bases). V was cut by 0 bases and J by 0 bases, with 9 bases left in between. Germline values: CDR1 MGHRA, CDR2 YSYEKL. The CDR3 contains 16 residues. The CDR3 DNA is TGCGCCAGCAGCCAAGAGATCGGGAGCTCCTACAATGAGCAGTTCTTC. Its translation is CASSQEIGSSYNEQFF.

This sequence joins TRBV5-1 and TRBJ2-7; a possible D gene is TRBD1 (6 bases). This CDR3 has 14 residues. Trimming cost V 4 bases and J 2 bases, with 13 bases left between them. In germline, CDR1 is SGHRS, CDR2 YFSETQ. As DNA, the CDR3 is TGCGCCAGCAGCATGGGGACAACACCCTACGAGCAGTACTTC. Translating it yields CASSMGTTPYEQYF.

This chain connects TRBV12-5 to TRBJ2-2; 8 bases are a match to TRBD2. Germline CDR1 is LGHNT and CDR2 is FRNRAP. With 3 bases clipped from V and 0 bases from J, the junction kept 6 bases outside the gene matches. The CDR3 loop spans 17 amino acids. CDR3 coding DNA: TGTGCTAGTGGTTTTTCCTTAGCGGGATCGAACACCGGGGAGCTGTTTTTT. Translating it yields CASGFSLAGSNTGELFF.

The J gene is TRBJ2-1, the V gene TRBV30; D is uncertain. CDR1 GTSNPN and CDR2 SVGIG come from the germline V gene (reference sequence). The CDR3 totals 12 residues. Trimming cost V 0 bases and J 4 bases, with 4 bases left between them. The CDR3 spells CAWSVQYNEQFF. In DNA form, the CDR3 reads TGTGCCTGGAGTGTGCAGTACAATGAGCAGTTCTTC.

This chain uses TRBV24-1 with TRBJ2-2; no clear D gene. The V gene's germline CDR1 is KGHDR and CDR2 SFDVKD. The length of the CDR3 is 15 residues. V was pared by 0 bases and J by 5 bases, with 9 bases between. This CDR3 is CATSDLQIGTGELFF. CDR3 DNA sequence: TGTGCCACCAGTGATTTGCAAATCGGGACCGGGGAGCTGTTTTTT.

This chain links TRBV5-6 with TRBJ1-1; perhaps TRBD1 as D (6 bases). V lost 3 bases to trimming and J lost 6 bases, with 21 bases between them. The CDR3 consists of 16 residues. Germline V CDR1 and CDR2: SGHDT, YYEEEE. The CDR3 region is CASSWGIQGGDAEAFF. The CDR3 DNA is TGTGCCAGCAGCTGGGGGATACAGGGAGGGGACGCTGAAGCTTTCTTT.

This chain joins TRBV7-3 and TRBJ2-1; tentatively, D is TRBD1 (6 bases). Per germline, CDR1 SGHTA and CDR2 FQGTGA. V was pared by 5 bases and J by 8 bases, with 19 bases between. CDR3 length: 15 residues. The CDR3 sequence: CASSPSFGQPYEQFF. CDR3 nucleotide sequence: TGTGCCAGCAGCCCCTCTTTTGGACAGCCCTATGAGCAGTTCTTC.